The 29 T cell receptor beta chains in this list originate from one sample, sequenced in a study of blood T cells in healthy people across ages. With a J-beta primer mix and a sample-barcoded 5' primer, a second PCR ran 7 to 11 cycles. MiXCR was run by TCRdb on the 5' RACE reads, yielding one entry per CDR3 protein. The table includes around 900,000 distinct CDR3 sequences, roughly half detected once. The sequenced sample was blood. These receptors were taken from a woman aged 60 to 75 in good health.

The V call is TRBV12-3 or TRBV12-4, the J call TRBJ2-7; D ambiguous. The J call may be in error: the DNA end matches TRBJ2-5 better. The CDR3 contains 14 residues. The CDR3, as DNA: TGTGCCAGCAGTTTCCTTCGCATGCGTGGGACCCAGTACTTC. This gives the protein CASSFLRMRGTQYF.

This clonotype turned up a few times. The rearrangement links TRBV6-1 to TRBJ1-2; D is ambiguous. Germline V gives CDR1 MNHNS, CDR2 SASEGT. This CDR3 contains 11 residues. V lost 7 bases and J lost 4, with 7 bases in between. In DNA form, the CDR3 reads TGTGCCAGCACTACTGCCTATGGCTACACCTTC. Translation: CASTTAYGYTF.

The table lists this clonotype with a few counts. The chain joins TRBV7-2 to TRBJ2-1; 9 nucleotides line up with TRBD1. With V trimmed by 4 bases and J by 8 bases, 6 bases remained unmatched. Germline CDR1 and CDR2: SGHTA and FQGNSA. The CDR3 runs 14 residues. The CDR3 DNA is TGTGCCAGCAGCTCTGGACAGGGGTCGGATGAGCAGTTCTTC. This encodes CASSSGQGSDEQFF.

The table lists this clonotype with a few counts. The genes are TRBV4-1 and TRBJ2-7; possible D gene TRBD1, 6 bases. The CDR3 extends over 16 amino acids. The germline V gene has CDR1 MGHRA and CDR2 YSYEKL. V was trimmed by 0 bases and J by 3 bases, leaving 15 bases between them. The DNA of the CDR3 is TGCGCCAGCAGCCAAGATCGGGACAAATCGTTCTACGAGCAGTACTTC. Encoded protein: CASSQDRDKSFYEQYF.

The chain recombines TRBV7-3 with TRBJ2-2; D tentatively fits TRBD1 or TRBD2 (6 bases each). V was shortened by 3 bases and J by 7 bases, with 12 bases between the two germline ends. This CDR3 has 14 amino acids. CDR1 and CDR2 (germline): SGHTA, FQGTGA. CDR3: CASSLNAGHGELFF. The CDR3 DNA sequence: TGTGCCAGCAGCTTGAATGCGGGACACGGGGAGCTGTTTTTT.

This clonotype has only a few counts. V and J are TRBV4-1 and TRBJ2-7, with 14 nucleotides matching TRBD2. From germline, CDR1 is MGHRA and CDR2 YSYEKL. V lost 3 bases to trimming and J lost 4 bases; unmatched junction nucleotides: 8. The CDR3 runs to 17 residues. CDR3 sequence reads: CASSHPEGLAGDYEQYF. CDR3 in DNA: TGCGCCAGCAGCCATCCAGAGGGACTAGCGGGAGATTACGAGCAGTACTTC.

The genes are TRBV6-1 and TRBJ2-2; 7 bases line up with TRBD2. Per germline, CDR1 MNHNS and CDR2 SASEGT. V lost 6 bases, J lost 4 bases, and 8 bases stayed unmatched. This CDR3 spans 15 amino acids. As DNA, the CDR3 is TGTGCCAGCAGCCCGATCGGGGGGAGCACCGGGGAGCTGTTTTTT. It encodes CASSPIGGSTGELFF.

This clonotype was counted a few times. This chain connects TRBV3-1 to TRBJ2-5, with a tentative D call TRBD1 (5 bases). From germline, CDR1 is LGHDT and CDR2 YNNKEL (reference sequence). V was pared by 4 bases and J by 5 bases, with 20 bases between. CDR3 size: 16 residues. CDR3 coding DNA: TGTGCCAGCAGCCTGCGGACACCTGGTGGGGTCGAGACCCAGTACTTC. Translating gives CASSLRTPGGVETQYF.

The chain is built from TRBV7-8 and TRBJ1-6; D gene uncertain. The germline gives CDR1 SGHVS, CDR2 FQNEAQ. V lost 2 bases and J 0 bases, leaving 14 bases between the germline ends. The CDR3 covers 18 residues. The DNA for the CDR3 is TGTGCCAGCAGCTTACTTACACCGACGAGCTCCTATAATTCACCCCTCCACTTT. Encoded protein: CASSLLTPTSSYNSPLHF.

This chain connects TRBV11-2 to TRBJ1-1, with D possibly matching TRBD1 (6 bases). The germline V and J ends were trimmed by 3 bases and 6 bases, with 14 bases remaining between them. The CDR3 contains 14 residues. Germline CDR1 is SGHAT and CDR2 is FQNNGV. The CDR3 sequence is CASSFSRGSAEAFF. The DNA for the CDR3 is TGTGCCAGCAGCTTTAGCAGGGGTTCGGCTGAAGCTTTCTTT.

The chain recombines TRBV6-6 with TRBJ2-4, with D unclear. The CDR3 runs 16 residues. Germline CDR1 is MNHNY and CDR2 is SVGAGI (reference sequence). The germline V and J ends were trimmed by 4 bases and 0 bases, with 13 bases remaining between them. Here the CDR3 DNA reads TGTGCCAGCAGTTCGAAGGGAAGACTAGCCAAAAACATTCAGTACTTC. Translation gives CASSSKGRLAKNIQYF.

In this sample, this clonotype turned up a few times. The chain uses TRBV4-1 and TRBJ1-4; no clear D gene. Germline-derived CDR1 and CDR2 are MGHRA and YSYEKL. V lost 5 bases to trimming and J lost 4 bases, with 17 bases between them. The CDR3 loop spans 16 amino acids. DNA for the CDR3: TGCGCCAGCAGCTCATACGTACAGCCCTATAATGAAAAACTGTTTTTT. Protein: CASSSYVQPYNEKLFF.

This chain joins TRBV7-2 and TRBJ2-3, with 7 bases fitting TRBD2. The CDR3 covers 16 residues. CDR1 is SGHTA and CDR2 is FQGNSA in the germline V gene. Unmatched junction bases numbered 13, after V lost 5 bases and J lost 5 bases. CDR3 nucleotides: TGTGCCAGCAGCCGAGAGCGGGATGGGGGTGAAGATACGCAGTATTTT. Residues: CASSRERDGGEDTQYF. The variable domain in full, with the rest retrieved from reference TRBV7-2 and TRBJ2-3, is GAGVSQSPSNKVTEKGKDVELRCDPISGHTALYWYRQSLGQGLEFLIYFQGNSAPDKSGLPSDRFSAERTGGSVSTLTIQRTQQEDSAVYLCASSRERDGGEDTQYFGPGTRLTVL.

This clonotype was seen only a few times. This sequence joins TRBV7-2 and TRBJ2-5, with a tentative D call TRBD2 (5 bases). Germline lookup yields CDR1 SGHTA and CDR2 FQGNSA. V lost 8 bases to trimming and J lost 3 bases, with 10 bases between them. The CDR3 runs 12 residues. CDR3 nucleotide sequence: TGTGCCAGCGGGAGCCGGAAAGAGACCCAGTACTTC. Its translation: CASGSRKETQYF.

The chain carries TRBV6-6 and TRBJ2-7; D perhaps matches TRBD2 (5 bases). Germline CDR1 and CDR2: MNHNY and SVGAGI (reference sequence). The length of the CDR3 is 12 residues. V was trimmed by 11 bases and J by 11 bases, leaving 22 bases between them. CDR3 DNA: TGTGCCCGGCGTAACGGGAATACTCGGGAGTACTTC. Its translation is CARRNGNTREYF.

This clonotype was counted only a few times. This chain joins TRBV28 and TRBJ2-3, with D possibly matching TRBD1 (6 bases). V lost 8 bases, J lost 0 bases, and 30 bases lay in between. Germline V gene lookup returns CDR1 MDHEN and CDR2 SYDVKM. This CDR3 region has 20 residues. As DNA, the CDR3 is TGTGCCAGCGAGGGTTACTACCTACTCCGGGACACCGCTAGCACAGATACGCAGTATTTT. Amino acid sequence: CASEGYYLLRDTASTDTQYF.

The CDR3 sequence: CASSTRQEQFF. In DNA, the CDR3 is TGTGCCAGCTCAACGAGACAAGAGCAGTTCTTC. The chain recombines TRBV18 with TRBJ2-1; D gene unclear. The CDR3 loop spans 11 amino acids. Germline loops: CDR1 KGHSH, CDR2 LQKENI. Trimming took 5 bases from V and 10 from J, leaving 9 bases between them.

This chain links TRBV12-3 or TRBV12-4 with TRBJ2-7, with a possible D match to TRBD2 (6 bases). V was pared by 7 bases and J by 6 bases, with 16 bases between. The CDR3 extends over 13 amino acids. The CDR3 nucleotides read TGTGCCAGCACTGGGCTAACGGGAGCCGAGCAGTACTTC. Its translation: CASTGLTGAEQYF.

The table lists this clonotype with a few counts. V is TRBV24-1 and J is TRBJ1-6; D gene ambiguous. Per germline, CDR1 KGHDR and CDR2 SFDVKD. V shed 6 bases and J shed 10 bases, with 9 bases lying between them. This CDR3 is 12 amino acids long. The chain's CDR3 is CATSNGWSPLHF. The DNA of the CDR3 is TGTGCCACCAGTAACGGTTGGTCACCCCTCCACTTT.

This clonotype appeared a few times. The rearrangement uses TRBV5-4 and TRBJ2-7; possible D gene TRBD1, 5 bases. Between the trimmed V and J ends, which lost 7 bases and 5 bases, there was a span of 16 bases. The CDR3 runs to 13 residues. Germline CDR1 reads SGHNT; CDR2 reads YYREEE (reference sequence). The CDR3 spells CASASRERDEQYF. CDR3 coding DNA: TGTGCCAGCGCTTCCAGGGAACGGGACGAGCAGTACTTC. Full variable domain (outside the CDR3, taken from reference TRBV5-4 and TRBJ2-7): ETGVTQSPTHLIKTRGQQVTLRCSSQSGHNTVSWYQQALGQGPQFIFQYYREEENGRGNFPPRFSGLQFPNYSSELNVNALELDDSALYLCASASRERDEQYFGPGTRLTVT.

This chain's CDR3 is CASSLSSGNADTQYF. CDR3 in DNA: TGTGCCAGCAGTTTATCTAGCGGGAACGCAGATACGCAGTATTTT. The chain couples TRBV27 to TRBJ2-3; 8 nucleotides agree with TRBD2. The trim removed 0 bases at V and 4 bases at J, leaving 3 bases unmatched. Germline lookup yields CDR1 MNHEY and CDR2 SMNVEV (reference sequence). This CDR3 is 15 amino acids long.

The J gene is TRBJ2-3, the V gene TRBV28, with 9 bases identical to TRBD1. J was trimmed by 3 bases and V by 4 bases; bases with no gene match: 11. This CDR3 is 17 amino acids long. Germline CDR1 reads MDHEN; CDR2 reads SYDVKM. The CDR3 here is CASSYLDRGDSTDTQYF. The CDR3 bases are TGTGCCAGCAGTTATTTGGACAGGGGTGACTCTACAGATACGCAGTATTTT.

The chain employs TRBV7-2 and TRBJ2-7; D unclear. This CDR3 spans 14 amino acids. Germline loops: CDR1 SGHTA, CDR2 FQGNSA. Between the trimmed V and J ends, which lost 3 bases and 3 bases, there was a span of 12 bases. CDR3 sequence: CASSFQRTYYEQYF. CDR3 coding DNA: TGTGCCAGCAGCTTCCAGAGGACCTACTACGAGCAGTACTTC. Full variable domain (outside the CDR3, taken from reference TRBV7-2 and TRBJ2-7): GAGVSQSPSNKVTEKGKDVELRCDPISGHTALYWYRQSLGQGLEFLIYFQGNSAPDKSGLPSDRFSAERTGGSVSTLTIQRTQQEDSAVYLCASSFQRTYYEQYFGPGTRLTVT.

This clonotype was counted only a few times. The CDR3 coding sequence is TGTGCCACCAGCAGAGTCAGGGCCCGGTCTAACTATGGCTACACCTTC. Its translation: CATSRVRARSNYGYTF. The rearrangement uses TRBV15 and TRBJ1-2, with D possibly matching TRBD1 (5 bases). Trimming pared 1 base from V and 0 bases from J, leaving 12 bases between. From germline, CDR1 is LNHNV and CDR2 YYDKDF (reference sequence). This CDR3 has 16 amino acids.

A note on this clonotype: At one boundary the junction diverges from the germline segment, which might be a read error. This chain connects TRBV27 to TRBJ2-4; D possibly corresponds to TRBD2 (5 bases). The CDR3 is 15 residues long. The germline gives CDR1 MNHEY, CDR2 SMNVEV (reference sequence). CDR3 nucleotides: TGTGCCAACAGTTTACGGTTTTGGGCCGGGATGGAGCAGTACTTC. This gives the protein CANSLRFWAGMEQYF.

The gene calls are TRBV25-1 and TRBJ2-1; D gene uncertain. Trimming removed 5 bases from V and 9 bases from J, with 11 bases in between. The CDR3 totals 12 residues. Looked up from germline, CDR1 is MGHDK and CDR2 is SYGVNS. DNA of the CDR3: TGTGCCAGCAGTCGCCCCACGGGTGAGCAGTTCTTC. This translates into CASSRPTGEQFF.

This clonotype was recorded a few times. This chain connects TRBV9 to TRBJ2-7, with 8 bases lining up with TRBD1. The CDR3 has 12 amino acids. After removal of 3 bases from V and 10 bases from J, the junction contained 6 bases not matched to a gene. CDR1 and CDR2 (germline): SGDLS, YYNGEE. CDR3 in DNA: TGTGCCAGCAGCGCACAGGGGGAAACCCAGTACTTC. Translation gives CASSAQGETQYF.

The V gene is TRBV12-3 or TRBV12-4, the J gene TRBJ1-2, with D uncertain. CDR3 length equals 12 residues. Trimming took 5 bases from V and 8 from J, leaving 12 bases between them. The CDR3 DNA sequence: TGTGCCAGCAGTCCGCTGGTGGAGGGCTACACCTTC. It yields the protein CASSPLVEGYTF.

V gene TRBV28 combines with J gene TRBJ2-1; 9 nucleotides match TRBD2. The CDR3 totals 14 residues. Germline V gives CDR1 MDHEN, CDR2 SYDVKM. V lost 5 bases, J lost 5 bases, and 4 bases stayed unmatched. The CDR3 is CASSPSGKNNEQFF. For the CDR3, the DNA is TGTGCCAGCAGTCCTAGCGGGAAGAACAATGAGCAGTTCTTC.